A selection of T cell receptor beta chains follows, all from one sample in a study of identical twins. One entry per CDR3 protein results from TCRdb running MiXCR on the 5' RACE reads. The sample includes about 890,000 distinct CDR3 sequences, 9% to 15% of them seen just once. The same data also contributed to another study, on yellow fever vaccine responses in identical twins.

The sequencing sample was made of PBMCs. Source of these receptors: a woman aged 18 to 35 in good health. The CDR3 runs from the conserved cysteine through the conserved F or W. Fields, in order: CDR3 protein, CDR3 DNA, J gene, clone size, D gene, V gene. A D gene is named only where the DNA matches it firmly. Size tells how often a clone was seen (once, few, many) or the class of an expanded clone, and some rows leave it out.

CSVERLADEQYF	TGCAGCGTTGAGAGACTAGCAGACGAGCAGTACTTC	TRBJ2-7	many	TRBD2	TRBV29-1
CASRGEFEDTGELFF	TGTGCCAGCAGGGGGGAATTTGAGGACACCGGGGAGCTGTTTTTT	TRBJ2-2	NA	NA	TRBV12-3/TRBV12-4
CASSSTGTRGSDTQYF	TGTGCCAGCAGCTCTACCGGGACTAGGGGATCAGATACGCAGTATTTT	TRBJ2-3	NA	TRBD2	TRBV7-9
CASSFRLSTDTQYF	TGTGCCAGCAGTTTTAGACTTAGCACAGATACGCAGTATTTT	TRBJ2-3	few	NA	TRBV12-3/TRBV12-4
CASSPPRWGGDLLNTGELFF	TGTGCCAGCTCACCACCGCGTTGGGGAGGGGACTTGCTGAACACCGGGGAGCTGTTTTTT	TRBJ2-2	few	TRBD2	TRBV18
CASSYSTWAYGYTF	TGTGCCAGCAGTTACTCGACATGGGCCTATGGCTACACCTTC	TRBJ1-2	few	NA	TRBV6-2/TRBV6-3
CASSPSTLSADTQYF	TGTGCCAGCAGCCCGAGCACCCTAAGTGCAGATACGCAGTATTTT	TRBJ2-3	NA	NA	TRBV7-6
CASSSSRTDLNEQFF	TGTGCCAGCAGCTCGTCTAGGACGGACCTCAATGAGCAGTTCTTC	TRBJ2-1	few	NA	TRBV5-5
CASSPGPRLPLHF	TGTGCCAGCAGTCCGGGACCGCGCTTACCCCTCCACTTT	TRBJ1-6	NA	NA	TRBV27
CSARGQNLGGRTQYF	TGCAGTGCGCGCGGACAGAACCTCGGTGGCCGGACCCAGTACTTC	TRBJ2-5	few	NA	TRBV20-1
CSARDLEGGYNEQFF	TGCAGTGCTAGAGATTTGGAGGGAGGATACAATGAGCAGTTCTTC	TRBJ2-1	few	NA	TRBV20-1
CASSPTWYNEQFF	TGTGCCAGCAGTCCTACATGGTACAATGAGCAGTTCTTC	TRBJ2-1	few	NA	TRBV12-3/TRBV12-4
CASSQDLGVDYNEQFF	TGCGCCAGCAGCCAAGATTTAGGGGTAGACTACAATGAGCAGTTCTTC	TRBJ2-1	NA	NA	TRBV4-1
CASSLAGSLTEAFF	TGTGCCAGCAGCTTAGCAGGATCTCTCACTGAAGCTTTCTTT	TRBJ1-1	NA	NA	TRBV11-3
CSAIMAGQGRETQYF	TGCAGTGCTATAATGGCGGGACAGGGGCGGGAGACCCAGTACTTC	TRBJ2-5	few	TRBD1	TRBV20-1
CASSNNQPQHF	TGTGCCAGCAGTAACAATCAGCCCCAGCATTTT	TRBJ1-5	few	NA	TRBV28
CASSSTGTSVTGELFF	TGTGCCAGCAGCTCTACCGGGACTAGTGTCACCGGGGAGCTGTTTTTT	TRBJ2-2	NA	TRBD2	TRBV9
CASSFTRSMGTGELFF	TGTGCCAGCAGCTTTACCCGGAGTATGGGCACCGGGGAGCTGTTTTTT	TRBJ2-2	few	NA	TRBV11-3
CASSFGTRDEQYF	TGTGCCAGCAGCTTCGGTACTAGGGACGAGCAGTACTTC	TRBJ2-7	few	NA	TRBV7-3
CASSLTTNSNQPQHF	TGTGCCAGCAGTTTGACAACTAATAGCAATCAGCCCCAGCATTTT	TRBJ1-5	NA	NA	TRBV12-3/TRBV12-4
CASSPQTLTGAAFF	TGTGCCAGCAGTCCTCAAACTTTGACAGGGGCGGCTTTCTTT	TRBJ1-1	many	TRBD1	TRBV2
CAISDRPNEQFF	TGTGCCATCAGTGACAGACCCAATGAGCAGTTCTTC	TRBJ2-1	NA	NA	TRBV10-3
CASSRPEWTPYYGYTF	TGTGCCAGTAGTCGGCCGGAGTGGACACCATACTATGGCTACACCTTC	TRBJ1-2	NA	NA	TRBV19
CAISDWPTPSGSGGNEQFF	TGTGCCATCAGTGACTGGCCAACACCTAGCGGGAGTGGTGGCAATGAGCAGTTCTTC	TRBJ2-1	NA	TRBD2	TRBV10-3
CASSVFRDGKETQYF	TGTGCCAGCAGCGTGTTCCGGGACGGTAAAGAGACCCAGTACTTC	TRBJ2-5	few	NA	TRBV7-9
CASSGSSGSYEQYF	TGCGCCAGCAGCGGTTCTAGCGGATCCTACGAGCAGTACTTC	TRBJ2-7	few	TRBD2	TRBV5-1
CASSLGIGNEQFF	TGTGCCAGCAGTTTAGGGATAGGCAATGAGCAGTTCTTC	TRBJ2-1	many	NA	TRBV27
CASSQGTVEGYTF	TGTGCCAGCAGCCAAGGGACAGTGGAGGGCTACACCTTC	TRBJ1-2	few	NA	TRBV4-2
CASSDPRRAGGTEAFF	TGTGCCAGCAGTGACCCACGGCGGGCTGGCGGCACTGAAGCTTTCTTT	TRBJ1-1	NA	NA	TRBV25-1
CASSSRPPNTGELFF	TGTGCCAGCAGTTCCCGACCCCCGAACACCGGGGAGCTGTTTTTT	TRBJ2-2	NA	NA	TRBV12-3/TRBV12-4
CASSTLAGGVYEQFF	TGTGCCAGCAGCACACTAGCGGGAGGGGTCTATGAGCAGTTCTTC	TRBJ2-1	NA	TRBD2	TRBV7-2
CASSSGQGAGFEQYF	TGTGCCAGCAGCTCCGGACAGGGAGCGGGATTCGAGCAGTACTTC	TRBJ2-7	few	NA	TRBV14
CASSIRGGGDNEQFF	TGTGCCAGCAGCATCAGGGGCGGAGGTGACAATGAGCAGTTCTTC	TRBJ2-1	NA	NA	TRBV7-9
CASSINFLAPLYNNEQFF	TGCGCCAGCAGCATAAACTTTTTAGCGCCCCTGTATAACAATGAGCAGTTCTTC	TRBJ2-1	few	NA	TRBV5-1
CASSPPRGEGTEAFF	TGTGCCAGCTCACCACCGCGGGGGGAGGGAACTGAAGCTTTCTTT	TRBJ1-1	many	NA	TRBV18
CSASLHPSSYNEQFF	TGCAGTGCTAGTCTTCACCCGAGCTCCTACAATGAGCAGTTCTTC	TRBJ2-1	many	NA	TRBV20-1
CANGGQTGELFF	TGTGCCAACGGGGGGCAGACCGGGGAGCTGTTTTTT	TRBJ2-2	NA	NA	TRBV12-3/TRBV12-4
CASSPRDSKQPQHF	TGTGCCAGCTCACCAAGGGACAGTAAACAGCCCCAGCATTTT	TRBJ1-5	NA	TRBD1	TRBV18
CASSQAGTSTAYEQYF	TGTGCCAGCAGCCAAGCCGGGACTAGCACGGCCTACGAGCAGTACTTC	TRBJ2-7	few	TRBD2	TRBV4-2
CSASPTGTARSYTF	TGCAGTGCTAGTCCTACCGGGACAGCGAGAAGCTACACCTTC	TRBJ1-2	few	TRBD1	TRBV20-1
CASGNSGLSGVNVLTF	TGTGCTAGTGGTAATTCAGGGTTATCAGGGGTCAACGTCCTGACTTTC	TRBJ2-6	NA	NA	TRBV12-5
CASSQELGAGELFF	TGTGCCAGCAGCCAAGAATTAGGGGCCGGGGAGCTGTTTTTT	TRBJ2-2	NA	NA	TRBV4-2
CATSGRSLGGELFF	TGTGCCACCAGCGGCCGATCACTAGGCGGGGAGCTGTTTTTT	TRBJ2-2	few	NA	TRBV15